This T cell receptor (beta chain) was identified during a study of blood T cell repertoires in COVID-19. Study-level information: Whether acute or convalescent, the COVID-19 samples came from the United States, Italy and Spain.

The germline gives CDR1 SGDLS, CDR2 YYNGEE. The CDR3 extends over 15 amino acids. V was clipped by 0 bases and J by 10 bases; unmatched bases: 10. Some clones are missing from TCRdb's copy, which holds only in-frame ones; the method was immunoSEQ multiplex PCR. The repertoire holds over 20,000 clones, with around four fifths as singletons. The receptor was derived from a human donor in a cohort sampled during active COVID-19. Material: peripheral blood. The chain couples TRBV9 to TRBJ2-1, with 7 bases matching TRBD2. The DNA for the CDR3 is TGTGCCAGCAGCGTAGCTTCGGCCAAGGGAGGGGAGCAGTTCTTC. Its protein product is CASSVASAKGGEQFF.